The 11 T cell receptor beta chains reported below all come from one sample, sequenced in a study of identical twins. TCRdb used MiXCR to reprocess the 5' RACE reads, holding one entry per CDR3 protein. There are around 490,000 distinct CDR3 sequences in the sample; about 15% occur only once, and roughly 0.4% lies in the top ten. Another study also made use of these data, one on yellow fever vaccine responses in identical twins.

Source material: CD4+ T cells sorted from blood. Receptors were obtained from a woman younger than 30 in good health.

V gene TRBV20-1 combines with J gene TRBJ2-6, with 11 bases aligning to TRBD2. V trimming: 3 bases; J trimming: 0 bases; junction bases outside the gene matches: 7. The CDR3 totals 18 residues. CDR1 and CDR2 (germline): DFQATT, SNEGSKA (reference sequence). CDR3 sequence (DNA): TGCAGTGCTAGCCCCTTAGCGGGAGGGTGCTCTGGGGCCAACGTCCTGACTTTC. It translates to CSASPLAGGCSGANVLTF.

A remark on this clonotype: At one end the junction does not follow the germline gene, possibly because of a read error. The genes are TRBV12-3 or TRBV12-4 and TRBJ2-2; no clear D. The CDR3 sequence is 13 residues long. As DNA, the CDR3 is TGTGCCAGCTGTTTTTCGAACACCGGGGAGCTGTTTTTT. Protein product: CASCFSNTGELFF.

This clonotype appeared a few times. The CDR3 is CASSAGTVSNQPQHF. The DNA for the CDR3 is TGTGCCAGCAGCGCCGGGACAGTTAGCAATCAGCCCCAGCATTTT. The chain has TRBV9 and TRBJ1-5; 7 bases align to TRBD1. CDR3 size: 15 residues. Germline values: CDR1 SGDLS, CDR2 YYNGEE. V gave up 3 bases and J gave up 0 bases; unmatched junction bases: 3.

This sequence joins TRBV4-1 and TRBJ2-3, with 15 bases that match TRBD2. The CDR3 consists of 17 residues. Per the germline V gene, CDR1 is MGHRA and CDR2 is YSYEKL. V lost 5 bases, J lost 5 bases, and 8 bases stayed unmatched. This chain's CDR3 is CASSFGLAGGGEDTQYF. In DNA, the CDR3 is TGCGCCAGCAGCTTCGGACTAGCGGGAGGGGGGGAAGATACGCAGTATTTT.

In this sample, this clonotype turned up a few times. The gene calls are TRBV10-3 and TRBJ1-1, with D unresolved. This CDR3 comprises 13 residues. Trimming stripped 3 bases from V and 1 base from J, with 6 bases between. CDR1 is ENHRY, CDR2 SYGVKD, per germline. This CDR3 is CAISEKQNTEAFF. The CDR3 coding sequence is TGTGCCATCAGTGAAAAACAGAACACTGAAGCTTTCTTT.

This clonotype was picked up many times. The CDR3 nucleotides are TGTGCCAGCAGCAATCATGGGACAGGGACGAAGGCCCCCCGTCAAAACATTCAGTACTTC. It is translated as CASSNHGTGTKAPRQNIQYF. The V gene is TRBV12-3 or TRBV12-4, the J gene TRBJ2-4; TRBD1 agrees at 9 bases. CDR3 length: 20 residues. With 6 bases clipped from V and 5 bases from J, the junction kept 23 bases outside the gene matches.

The rearrangement uses TRBV7-8 and TRBJ2-1; D is ambiguous. CDR3 length: 16 residues. V dropped 2 bases and J dropped 9 bases, with 20 bases sitting between them. Per the germline V gene, CDR1 is SGHVS and CDR2 is FQNEAQ. The CDR3 DNA sequence: TGTGCCAGCAGCTTAAGGCCCCCGACGGTGAACACTGAGCAGTTCTTC. Its protein product is CASSLRPPTVNTEQFF.

The chain couples TRBV2 to TRBJ2-2; 8 nucleotides match TRBD1. CDR1 and CDR2 from the germline V gene are SNHLY and FYNNEI. This CDR3 has 15 amino acids. The V gene end was trimmed by 7 bases and the J gene end by 6 bases; junction bases not matched to a gene: 10. The CDR3 is CASNKRTGMAGELFF. Written as DNA, the CDR3 is TGTGCCAGCAATAAAAGGACAGGGATGGCCGGGGAGCTGTTTTTT.

This clonotype was observed at least ten times. The gene calls are TRBV12-3 or TRBV12-4 and TRBJ1-1, with a tentative D call TRBD1 (6 bases). With 6 bases removed from V and 1 base from J, the gap between germline ends came to 9 bases. CDR3 length: 13 amino acids. CDR3 DNA: TGTGCCAGCAGGCTAGGGGGGAACACTGAAGCTTTCTTT. Protein sequence: CASRLGGNTEAFF.

This clonotype was detected only a few times. J is TRBJ2-2 and V is TRBV5-1; weak D call: TRBD1 (6 bases). The CDR3 consists of 14 residues. V lost 7 bases and J 0 bases, leaving 10 bases between the germline ends. Germline CDR1 is SGHRS and CDR2 is YFSETQ. In DNA form, the CDR3 reads TGCGCCAGCGGTACAGGGTCGAACACCGGGGAGCTGTTTTTT. It codes for CASGTGSNTGELFF.

This clonotype was counted only a few times. This sequence joins TRBV6-2 or TRBV6-3 and TRBJ2-6; D gene unclear. CDR1 is MNHEY, CDR2 SVGEGT, per germline. The CDR3 totals 21 residues. V was cut by 0 bases and J by 1 base, with 22 bases left in between. The CDR3 DNA reads as TGTGCCAGCAGTTACTCAAGTTTTCGGACGGCGCTTTCTTCTGGGGCCAACGTCCTGACTTTC. Translating gives CASSYSSFRTALSSGANVLTF.